The T cell receptor beta chain under discussion was sequenced for a study of PD-L1 blockade in urothelial cancer. Study summary: Bladder-origin urothelial cancer in males covered about 90% of the roughly 30 patients. Blood yielded a median of around 150,000 T cells per sample. General study results and limits: Tumor-associated clones in the blood of durable-benefit patients grew more at 3 weeks.

V was cut by 5 bases and J by 3 bases, with 6 bases left in between. The CDR3 runs 12 residues. CDR1 and CDR2 (germline): MDHEN, SYDVKM. Sample time point: pretreatment peripheral blood. In regard to this clone: Its antigen is undetermined.

The method was immunoSEQ multiplex PCR; TCRdb's version includes in-frame clones alone and lacks a portion of them. The sample shows 130,000 or so clones, 70% to 85% of them seen only once. This material consisted of PBMCs, taken around atezolizumab (anti-PD-L1) treatment. The chain is built from TRBV28 and TRBJ2-3; no reliable D call. The TCR originated in a man aged 50-59 years with urothelial cancer. The CDR3: CASSPQTDTQYF. The CDR3 DNA reads as TGTGCCAGCAGTCCCCAGACAGATACGCAGTATTTT.